The 15 T cell receptor beta chains below all came from one sample that was sequenced in a study of tumor and adjacent non-tumor tissue in lung cancer. No cell sorting was done before RNA was extracted from the tissue. Three rounds of nested PCR, following a modified ARM-PCR protocol, produced the TCRbeta library. TCRdb called the multiplex PCR reads again in MiXCR, with one record for every CDR3 protein. The sample carries roughly 120,000 distinct CDR3 sequences, roughly 73% recorded once. Sequenced input: lung tumor tissue. Every receptor here comes from a woman aged 60 to 75 with non-small cell lung cancer.

On this clonotype itself: One junction end does not reproduce the germline sequence, and a read error may be involved. The gene calls are TRBV11-2 and TRBJ2-1; 12 bases fit TRBD1. The CDR3 has 15 amino acids. Looked up from germline, CDR1 is SGHAT and CDR2 is FQNNGV. CDR3 amino acids: CVSSQPGQGAYEQFF. The CDR3 DNA follows: TGTGTCAGCAGCCAACCGGGACAGGGGGCATATGAGCAGTTCTTC.

A word on this clonotype: The conserved closing phenylalanine or tryptophan is absent in this CDR3, likely reflecting a read error. V usage is TRBV4-3 and J usage is TRBJ1-1; D is possibly TRBD1 (5 bases). The V and J ends lost 2 bases and 8 bases respectively, with 12 bases between them. Looked up from germline, CDR1 is LGHNA and CDR2 is YSLEER. This CDR3 spans 13 amino acids. As DNA, the CDR3 is TGCGCCAGCAGCCAAACGGGACGTTCGGAAGCTTTCGTT. The encoded protein is CASSQTGRSEAFV.

This clonotype appeared a single time. An end of the junction does not agree with germline; a read error may underlie this. The chain is built from TRBV5-8 and TRBJ2-1; D perhaps matches TRBD2 (5 bases). CDR1 is SGHTS, CDR2 YDEGEE, per germline. CDR3 size: 13 residues. In DNA form, the CDR3 reads TGTGCCAGCGGCGTCGTGAACGGGAATGAACAGTTCTTC. This encodes CASGVVNGNEQFF.

V gene TRBV29-1 combines with J gene TRBJ2-7; perhaps TRBD2 as D (6 bases). Trimming took off 4 bases at V and 3 bases at J, with 13 bases between the two ends. This CDR3 is built from 13 residues. Germline CDR1 SQVTM, CDR2 ANQGSEA. In DNA, the CDR3 is TGCAGCGTTGTCCTAGCGAGAGACTACGAGCAGTACTTC. It yields the protein CSVVLARDYEQYF.

V gene TRBV11-3 combines with J gene TRBJ1-6; maybe TRBD1 (6 bases). From germline, CDR1 is SGHNT and CDR2 YENEEA. Deletions cut 8 bases from V and 4 bases from J, with 12 bases between. This CDR3 comprises 14 residues. The CDR3 reads CASLEDRYNSPLHF. Written as DNA, the CDR3 is TGTGCCAGCTTAGAGGACAGATATAATTCACCCCTCCACTTT.

As for this clonotype: At one end, the junction sequence differs from germline, possibly due to a read error. This chain links TRBV6-1 with TRBJ1-2; no firm D call. The CDR3 loop spans 13 amino acids. Germline CDR1 reads MNHNS; CDR2 reads SASEGT. CDR3 in DNA: TGTGCTAGCAGTGGAGACACGGACTATGGCTACACCTTC. It codes for CASSGDTDYGYTF.

In this sample, this clonotype turned up many times. The V gene is TRBV4-3, the J gene TRBJ1-4; 8 nucleotides line up with TRBD1. Germline trimming cut 1 base from V and 6 bases from J; bases unmatched to any gene: 7. There are 16 residues in the CDR3. Germline CDR1 LGHNA, CDR2 YSLEER. The CDR3 spells CASSQGTGLPDEKLFF. The CDR3 nucleotides read TGCGCCAGCAGCCAAGGGACAGGGCTCCCCGATGAAAAACTGTTTTTT.

As to this clonotype: A much more abundant neighbour one base away suggests this may be a read error. This chain links TRBV12-3 or TRBV12-4 with TRBJ1-1, with D uncertain. Deletions cut 6 bases from V and 11 bases from J, with 10 bases between. The CDR3 covers 10 residues. CDR3 loop: CASSRLDAFF. The DNA of the CDR3 is TGTGCCAGCAGCCGACTTGATGCTTTCTTT.

Remarks on this clonotype: This sequence may be a read error, since a much larger clone differs from it by one base. This chain joins TRBV12-3 or TRBV12-4 and TRBJ1-1; D gene ambiguous. The length of the CDR3 is 13 residues. Trimming removed 8 bases from V and 3 bases from J, with 13 bases in between. CDR3: CASRVDWDTEAFF. In DNA, the CDR3 is TGTGCCAGCCGCGTAGACTGGGACACTGAAGCTTTCTTT.

As concerns this clonotype: Being one base from a much bigger clone, this may be a read error. V and J are TRBV5-4 and TRBJ2-1, with 7 bases lining up with TRBD1. Germline V gives CDR1 SGHNT, CDR2 YYREEE (reference sequence). V shed 9 bases, J shed 5 bases, and the junction held 14 bases outside the gene matches. The CDR3 has 15 residues. The CDR3 sequence is CANRDRVAFDNEQFF. In nucleotides, the CDR3 is TGTGCCAACAGAGACAGGGTAGCGTTCGACAATGAGCAGTTCTTC.

This clonotype was seen more than once but under ten times. At one end, the junction sequence differs from germline, possibly due to a read error. The CDR3, as DNA: TGTGACAGCAGCTGGGGATTTTCTAGCACTGATACGCAGTATTTT. Amino acids: CDSSWGFSSTDTQYF. J is TRBJ2-3 and V is TRBV5-6; a possible D gene is TRBD2 (5 bases). Germline CDR1 SGHDT, CDR2 YYEEEE. This CDR3 is 15 amino acids long.

Regarding this clonotype: A much larger clone sits a single nucleotide away, making a read error possible. This rearrangement joins TRBV20-1 to TRBJ2-1; TRBD1 matches at 10 bases. The CDR3 spans 16 residues. Germline CDR1 is DFQATT and CDR2 is SNEGSKA (reference sequence). The ends lost 0 bases at V and 7 bases at J; junction bases unmatched: 9. For the CDR3, the DNA is TGCAGTGCTAGAGACGATGGGACAGGGGCTTGGAATGAGCAGTTCTTC. Protein: CSARDDGTGAWNEQFF.

This clonotype was counted once. Compared with germline, one end of the junction differs, possibly owing to a read error. This chain uses TRBV28 with TRBJ2-5, with 8 bases matching TRBD2. This CDR3 comprises 14 residues. Germline CDR1 MDHEN, CDR2 SYDVKM. The CDR3 protein is CASTLGSAGETQYF. CDR3 nucleotide sequence: TGTGCCAGCACTCTCGGTTCAGCGGGAGAGACTCAGTACTTC.

Concerning this clonotype itself: The junction shows a germline mismatch at one end, possibly a read error. The V call is TRBV20-1, the J call TRBJ2-2, with D perhaps matching TRBD1 (6 bases). Germline CDR1 reads DFQATT; CDR2 reads SNEGSKA (reference sequence). The CDR3 has 12 amino acids. CDR3 loop: CSAKGQTGELFF. The CDR3, as DNA: TGCAGTGCTAAAGGACAGACCGGGGAGTTGTTCTTT.

This clonotype was seen a few times. This sequence may be a read error, since a much larger clone differs from it by one base. V is TRBV6-1 and J is TRBJ2-3; TRBD1 agrees at 8 bases. Trimming cost V 5 bases and J 5 bases; bases outside gene matches: 9. The CDR3 length is 15 residues. Germline CDR1 is MNHNS and CDR2 is SASEGT. Written as DNA, the CDR3 is TGTGCCAGCAGTAATGAAGGACAGGGCAAAGATACGCAGTATTTT. Residues: CASSNEGQGKDTQYF.